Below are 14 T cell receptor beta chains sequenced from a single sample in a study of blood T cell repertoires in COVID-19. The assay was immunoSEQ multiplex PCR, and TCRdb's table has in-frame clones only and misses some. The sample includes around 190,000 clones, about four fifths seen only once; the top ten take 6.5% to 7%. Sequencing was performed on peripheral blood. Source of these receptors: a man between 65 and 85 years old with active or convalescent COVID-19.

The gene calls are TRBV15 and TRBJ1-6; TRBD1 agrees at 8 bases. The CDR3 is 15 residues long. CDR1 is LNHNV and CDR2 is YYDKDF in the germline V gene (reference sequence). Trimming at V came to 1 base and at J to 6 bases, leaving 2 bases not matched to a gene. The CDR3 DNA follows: TGTGCCACCAGCAGAGGACAGGGGAGTAATTCACCCCTCCACTTT. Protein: CATSRGQGSNSPLHF.

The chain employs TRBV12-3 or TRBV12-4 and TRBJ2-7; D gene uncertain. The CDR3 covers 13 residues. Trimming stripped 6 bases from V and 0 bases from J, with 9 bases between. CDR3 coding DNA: TGTGCCAGCAGCTCTAGGAGCTCCTACGAGCAGTACTTC. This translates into CASSSRSSYEQYF.

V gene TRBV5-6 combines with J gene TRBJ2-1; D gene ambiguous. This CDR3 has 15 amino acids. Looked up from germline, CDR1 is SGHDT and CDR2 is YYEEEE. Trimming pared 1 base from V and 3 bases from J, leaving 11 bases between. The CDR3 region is CASSLTTVDYNEQFF. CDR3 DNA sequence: TGTGCCAGCAGCTTGACTACGGTGGACTACAATGAGCAGTTCTTC.

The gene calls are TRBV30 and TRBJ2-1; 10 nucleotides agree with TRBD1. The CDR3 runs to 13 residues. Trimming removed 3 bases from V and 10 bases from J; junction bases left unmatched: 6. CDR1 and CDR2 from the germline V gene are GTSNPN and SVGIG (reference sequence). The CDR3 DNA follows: TGTGCCTGGAGCGGGACAGGGGAAGGAGAGCAGTTCTTC. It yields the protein CAWSGTGEGEQFF.

The CDR3, as DNA: TGTGCCAGCAGTCTACAGGGTGACACTGAAGCTTTCTTT. Amino acid sequence: CASSLQGDTEAFF. This rearrangement joins TRBV6-2 or TRBV6-3 to TRBJ1-1; D possibly corresponds to TRBD1 (6 bases). Deletions cut 5 bases from V and 3 bases from J, with 10 bases between. This CDR3 is 13 amino acids long. CDR1 and CDR2 (germline): MNHEY, SVGEGT.

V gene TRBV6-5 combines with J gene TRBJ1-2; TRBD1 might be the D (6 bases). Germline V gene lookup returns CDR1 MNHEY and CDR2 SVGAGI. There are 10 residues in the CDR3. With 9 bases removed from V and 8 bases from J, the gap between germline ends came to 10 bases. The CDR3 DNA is TGTGCCAGGAACAGGGTAGGCTACACCTTC. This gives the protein CARNRVGYTF.

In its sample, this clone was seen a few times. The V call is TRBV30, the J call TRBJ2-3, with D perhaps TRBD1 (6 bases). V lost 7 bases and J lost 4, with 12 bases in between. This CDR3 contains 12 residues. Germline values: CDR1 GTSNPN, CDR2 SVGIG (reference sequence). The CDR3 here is CASRGYADTQYF. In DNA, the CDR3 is TGTGCCTCCAGGGGTTACGCAGATACGCAGTATTTT.

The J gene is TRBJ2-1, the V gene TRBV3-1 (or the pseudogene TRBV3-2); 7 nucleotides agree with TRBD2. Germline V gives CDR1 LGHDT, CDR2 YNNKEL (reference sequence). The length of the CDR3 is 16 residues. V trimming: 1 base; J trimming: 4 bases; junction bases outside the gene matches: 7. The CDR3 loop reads CASSQGGLAVYNEQFF. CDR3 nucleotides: TGTGCCAGCAGCCAAGGAGGGCTAGCGGTTTACAATGAGCAGTTCTTC.

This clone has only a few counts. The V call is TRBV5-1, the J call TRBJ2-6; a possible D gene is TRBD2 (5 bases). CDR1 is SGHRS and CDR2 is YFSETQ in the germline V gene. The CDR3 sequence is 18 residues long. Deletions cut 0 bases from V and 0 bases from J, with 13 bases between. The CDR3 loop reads CASSLAGTSGSGANVLTF. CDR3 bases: TGCGCCAGCAGCTTGGCCGGTACCAGCGGCTCTGGGGCCAACGTCCTGACTTTC.

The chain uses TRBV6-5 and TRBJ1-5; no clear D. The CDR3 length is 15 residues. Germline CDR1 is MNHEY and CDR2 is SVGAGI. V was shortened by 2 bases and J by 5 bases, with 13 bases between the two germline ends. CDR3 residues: CASSYISGSDQPQHF. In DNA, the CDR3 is TGTGCCAGCAGTTACATTTCGGGGTCCGATCAGCCCCAGCATTTT.

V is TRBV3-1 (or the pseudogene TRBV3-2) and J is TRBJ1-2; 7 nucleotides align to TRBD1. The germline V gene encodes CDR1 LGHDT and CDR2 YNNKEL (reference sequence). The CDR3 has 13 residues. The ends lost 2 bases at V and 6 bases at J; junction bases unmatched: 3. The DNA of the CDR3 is TGTGCCAGCAGCCAACCACAGGGGCATGGCTACACCTTC. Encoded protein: CASSQPQGHGYTF.

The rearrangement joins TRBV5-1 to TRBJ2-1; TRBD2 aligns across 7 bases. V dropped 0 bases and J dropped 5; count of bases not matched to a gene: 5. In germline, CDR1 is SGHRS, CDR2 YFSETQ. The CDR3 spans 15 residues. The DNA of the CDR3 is TGCGCCAGCAGCTTGGCCCAGCGGGGCAACAATGAGCAGTTCTTC. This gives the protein CASSLAQRGNNEQFF.

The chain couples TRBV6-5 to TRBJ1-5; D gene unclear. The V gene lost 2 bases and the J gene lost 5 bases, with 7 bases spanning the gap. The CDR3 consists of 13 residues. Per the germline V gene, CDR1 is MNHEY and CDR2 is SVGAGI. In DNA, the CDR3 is TGTGCCAGCAGTTACAGCCGTTATCAGCCCCAGCATTTT. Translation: CASSYSRYQPQHF.

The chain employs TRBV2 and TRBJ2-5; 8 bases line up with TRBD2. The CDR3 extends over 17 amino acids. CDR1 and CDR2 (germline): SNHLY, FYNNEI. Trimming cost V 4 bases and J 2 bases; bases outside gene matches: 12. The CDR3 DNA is TGTGCCAGCAGTGGAGCGACAGTAGCGGGGCGTCAAGAGACCCAGTACTTC. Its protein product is CASSGATVAGRQETQYF.